Below, 7 T cell receptor beta chains from the same sample are listed, as sequenced in a study of T cells in Graves' hyperthyroidism and ophthalmopathy. Using RNA transcripts as the source, TCR beta CDR3 regions were amplified. Primed by the HTBI set, a first-round RT-PCR was run on the TCR CDR3. TCRdb analysed the multiplex PCR reads with MiXCR anew, one entry per CDR3 protein. This table has approximately 430,000 distinct CDR3 sequences, roughly 14% appearing once. Material: blood. All receptors come from a young man with Graves' ophthalmopathy.

There are many counts of this clonotype. The chain couples TRBV6-1 to TRBJ2-7; TRBD1 might be the D (6 bases). Trimming took off 6 bases at V and 0 bases at J, with 9 bases between the two ends. CDR3 length: 13 amino acids. From germline, CDR1 is MNHNS and CDR2 SASEGT. Here the CDR3 reads CASRWDNSYEQYF. For the CDR3, the DNA is TGTGCCAGCAGATGGGACAACTCCTACGAGCAGTACTTC.

This clonotype was found many times. The junction differs from germline at one of its ends, possibly a read error. J is TRBJ2-1 and V is TRBV7-3; maybe TRBD2 (6 bases). Germline V gives CDR1 SGHTA, CDR2 FQGTGA. This CDR3 is 13 amino acids long. CDR3 nucleotide sequence: TGTGCCAGCAGCTTAACGGACTACGATGAGCAGTTCTTC. Translated: CASSLTDYDEQFF.

This clonotype was found many times. The gene calls are TRBV6-1 and TRBJ1-2, with no clear D. Germline V gene data show CDR1 as MNHNS and CDR2 as SASEGT. V was clipped by 10 bases and J by 6 bases, with 9 bases between them. The CDR3 runs 10 residues. The CDR3 DNA follows: TGTGCCACCCGCGGAGATGGCTACACCTTC. Encoded protein: CATRGDGYTF.

This clonotype was observed at least ten times. This chain joins TRBV11-2 and TRBJ2-2; 10 bases align to TRBD2. Per the germline V gene, CDR1 is SGHAT and CDR2 is FQNNGV. This CDR3 spans 14 amino acids. Unmatched junction bases numbered 2, after V lost 6 bases and J lost 4 bases. CDR3 loop: CASSRLAGTGELFF. CDR3 DNA: TGTGCCAGCAGTCGACTAGCGGGCACCGGGGAGCTGTTTTTT.

This clonotype was seen at least ten times. The V and J genes are TRBV9 and TRBJ2-7; 9 bases agree with TRBD2. From germline, CDR1 is SGDLS and CDR2 YYNGEE. The junction had 18 bases not matched to a gene; V was cut back by 0 bases and J by 2 bases. The CDR3 is made up of 20 amino acids. The CDR3 sequence: CASSVVCVAGANLGPYEQYF. In nucleotides, the CDR3 is TGTGCCAGCAGCGTAGTGTGCGTAGCGGGAGCCAATTTGGGCCCCTACGAGCAGTACTTC.

This clonotype came up many times. This chain joins TRBV20-1 and TRBJ1-1; D possibly corresponds to TRBD1 (5 bases). Deletions cut 6 bases from V and 0 bases from J, with 20 bases between. Germline CDR1 reads DFQATT; CDR2 reads SNEGSKA (reference sequence). This CDR3 spans 16 amino acids. CDR3 sequence: CSAASGGRNMNTEAFF. The CDR3 region has the DNA TGCAGTGCGGCTTCGGGGGGACGGAATATGAACACTGAAGCTTTCTTT.

This clonotype has at least ten counts. The J gene is TRBJ1-5, the V gene TRBV2, with 8 bases aligning to TRBD1. The V gene end was trimmed by 7 bases and the J gene end by 4 bases; junction bases not matched to a gene: 6. The germline V gene has CDR1 SNHLY and CDR2 FYNNEI. The CDR3 totals 14 residues. The DNA of the CDR3 is TGTGCCAGCACCCCCCGGGACAGGAATCAGCCCCAGCATTTT. Translating gives CASTPRDRNQPQHF.